This TCR beta chain is from a study of neurological immune-mediated disorders (dated by TCRdb to about 2019). For context, the study as a whole: Among the approximately 34 multiple sclerosis patients, relapsing-remitting MS accounted for approximately 31 and secondary progressive MS accounted for 3. Using UMI-based sequencing, the study compared peripheral blood TCR-beta repertoires from patients with HTLV-I-associated myelopathy (HAM/TSP), patients with multiple sclerosis, and healthy controls. Alongside PBMC samples, the set of about 100 TCR-beta libraries contained longitudinal samples, technical triplicates, and paired CD4+ and CD8+ T-cell subsets that had been sorted. The cohort included approximately 70 subjects: approximately 15 with HAM/TSP, approximately 34 with multiple sclerosis, and about 20 healthy controls. The research as a whole found: No identical CDR3 amino acid sequences were shared among expanded clones across subjects, suggesting private TCR-beta repertoires in all groups. In a phylogenetic analysis, the repertoires of 18 out of 34 MS patients fell into a single cluster of related CDR3 sequences, pointing to a possible signature at the repertoire level. No association of the MS cluster with clinical or MRI features was observed, and the need for larger cohorts was stated by the authors. The highest TCR clonal expansion was observed in HAM/TSP patients, whereas the lowest was observed in MS patients, even when compared with healthy controls.

This clonotype was seen at least ten times. Its antigen remains unidentified. Base qualities are not at hand, and no much larger clone is one base apart. cDNA was synthesized by template-switch 5'RACE using a primer with a 10-nucleotide random unique molecular identifier that tagged each TCR transcript. Over 170 million TCR-beta sequences, covering 15-18 subjects, were produced in each sequencing run. Total RNA was extracted with the RNeasy kit. Using the KAPA Real-time Library Amplification kit, TCR-beta VDJ regions were amplified with primers for the TCR constant region and the 5'RACE anchor. A first PCR added sample indexes and Illumina adaptors, and a second PCR then raised library yield. After Ampure bead purification, the roughly 650 bp TCR product was size-selected on a 2% E-gel SizeSelection system. Before pooling, libraries had their quality checked on a Bioanalyzer, their concentration measured with Qubit, and their quantity determined with the Kapa Library Quantification kit. An Illumina HiSeq 2500 sequenced the libraries paired-end 2 x 150 bp. To increase sequence diversity, roughly 24-31% phiX was spiked into each library pool. The source study handled its data this way. The UMI-based MiGEC pipeline processed quality-filtered reads and removed over 75% of raw TCR sequences during error correction. VDJ genes were aligned to IMGT germline references, and each clonotype was defined by a unique CDR3 amino acid sequence together with V-J genes. VDJtools evaluated clonal expansion, Shannon diversity and CDR3 relatedness (CalcPairwiseDistances, ClusterSamples); CLCbio workbench built phylogenetic trees. Expanded clones were defined as having at least 8 unique UMIs, based on coefficient-of-variation modelling across technical triplicates. TCRdb handled the public reads itself, with Q25 trimming in fastp and clone calling in MiXCR, and kept productive beta chains. Rows are unified per CDR3 protein, each entry keeping the most common DNA and genes. None of the V and J calls come from the authors' own analysis; TCRdb made them. This sample lists 50,000 or so distinct CDR3 sequences; about 3.3% were detected once. The leading ten clones occupy roughly 6.6% of the sample.

The cysteine opens and the phenylalanine closes a CDR3 of 13 amino acids. The CDR3 DNA has 39 bases and is translated from base 1. CDR1 SQVTM and CDR2 ANQGSEA are derived from the germline V gene. The germline V end is reduced by 7 bases and the J end by 2 bases; junction bases left unmatched: 6. For unsorted PBMC libraries, 2 million PBMCs were used after storage in RNAlater at -80 degrees C until RNA extraction. The multiple sclerosis patients were enrolled in a US clinical protocol that used magnetic resonance imaging to evaluate disease progression. Peripheral blood was subjected to Ficoll-Hypaque density gradient centrifugation to isolate PBMCs, which were then cryopreserved in liquid nitrogen.

The V gene is TRBV29-1 and the J gene is TRBJ2-3; TRBD2 aligns with 7 central bases. The clonotype comes from a woman aged 60 to 75 with multiple sclerosis. The sample taken for sequencing was PBMCs. The DNA reads as follows: TGCAGCGGAGGACTAGTGGCCACAGATACGCAGTATTTT. It specifies CSGGLVATDTQYF.